The entry below describes one TCR beta chain. Its antigen is currently not known. The record has no base qualities; no much larger clone is one base away. The immunoSEQ Assay, a bias-controlled multiplex PCR, was used to amplify TCRbeta CDR3 regions from genomic DNA. The published analysis was carried out like this. Nucleated cell counts per sample were estimated from amplification of reference gene primers within the assay. Sequence reads were collapsed and filtered to measure the absolute abundance of every unique TCRbeta CDR3 rearrangement. For each sample, productive Simpson clonality was calculated as the square root of Simpson's diversity index over productive rearrangements. Sourced from immuneACCESS, this table was stored by TCRdb with only in-frame sequences that have V and J called. A share of the clones is absent; for the studies checked, an unresolved V gene accounts for under half, and the remainder has no known explanation. V, J and clone size were drawn from that table, and D and trimming were deduced from the DNA. The sample table holds approximately 40,000 clones, of which roughly 87% were seen once. Roughly 5% of the sample is in the top ten clones.

Trimming removed 7 bases from V and 3 bases from J; the gene matches leave 4 bases unexplained. Per the germline V gene (reference sequence), SEHNR is the CDR1 and FQNEAQ is the CDR2. The CDR3 sequence holds 13 residues, the cysteine and phenylalanine included. The CDR3 DNA has 39 bases and is translated from base 1. One collaborating source in Seattle enrolled patients during active infection and followed them longitudinally through the course of disease. Each collaborating institution followed its own protocols to collect whole blood in K2EDTA tubes. Collaborator samples were shipped for TCRbeta analysis as frozen whole blood, isolated PBMCs, or DNA extracted from either sample type. This specimen comes from a study of blood T cell repertoires in COVID-19 (dated by TCRdb to about 2020). Background for the entire study: Samples covering the acute and convalescent phases of COVID-19 were provided by collaborators in the United States, Italy and Spain. The repertoires were made available in a free public database intended to serve as a resource for research on the immune response to SARS-CoV-2. Where available, HLA class I and class II types were taken from metadata supplied by the sample provider and were not determined by assay-based typing. A de-identified subject ID, COVID-19 status, age in years and sex were almost always included in the sample metadata. The material from the prospective study consisted of cDNA or gDNA derived from T cells, B-cell-depleted T cells, or PBMCs. The dataset comprised deeply sampled blood TCRbeta repertoires from subjects exposed to, actively infected with, or recovered from COVID-19. The samples were drawn from the first 160 participants of the ongoing ImmuneRACE study and from about 1,200 subjects provided by 6 global collaborators. Study-wide conclusions, independent of this receptor: The quantity of clinical and demographic metadata differed by source and by participant and was supplied without curation.

The chain couples TRBV7-9 to TRBJ2-7, and TRBD1 matches 9 of the central bases. The clonotype was recovered from a man between 60 and 75 years old with COVID-19, enrolled during active disease. The specimen was peripheral blood. The CDR3 region: CASMMDRGYEQYF. In nucleotide form, the sequence is TGTGCCAGCATGATGGACAGGGGCTACGAGCAGTACTTC.